This TCR beta chain was identified in a study of blood T cell repertoires in COVID-19. For the study at large: Samples came from the United States, Italy and Spain, spanning acute and convalescent COVID-19.

As processed by the authors: Estimation of nucleated cell counts relied on the amplification of reference gene primers. The assay was immunoSEQ multiplex PCR, and TCRdb's table has in-frame clones only and misses some. V and J calls plus clone size are reproduced from that table; the DNA served to infer D and trimming. The data hold roughly 180,000 clones, with 70% to 90% observed a single time. Seattle participants joined during active infection and were tracked over time. The CDR3 is made up of 17 amino acids. From germline, CDR1 is LGHNA and CDR2 YSLEER. Losses at the gene ends were 3 bases for V and 1 base for J; bases not matched to a gene: 8.

The chain has TRBV4-3 and TRBJ1-3; 8 bases are a match to TRBD1. The sample was peripheral blood. The sequence derives from a woman in her 50s with COVID-19, enrolled during active disease. In DNA form, the CDR3 reads TGCGCCAGCAGCCATTCCGGGACAGGACTATCTGGAAACACCATATATTTT. Translating gives CASSHSGTGLSGNTIYF.